These 26 T cell receptor beta chains share one sample of origin, sequenced in a study of T cells after yellow fever vaccination. MiXCR was run by TCRdb on the 5' RACE reads, yielding one entry per CDR3 protein. The top ten clones hold over 11% of a sample with around 550,000 distinct CDR3 sequences, about 19% of them seen once. The sequenced sample was PBMCs, obtained 15 days after the yellow fever booster vaccination. These receptor sequences come from a man aged 30 to 39 who received the YFV17D yellow fever vaccine.

The rearrangement uses TRBV9 and TRBJ2-7, with 14 positions matching TRBD2. The CDR3 spans 15 residues. The junction had 7 bases not matched to a gene; V was cut back by 4 bases and J by 7 bases. Germline V gene sequence: CDR1 SGDLS, CDR2 YYNGEE. The CDR3 region has the DNA TGTGCCAGCAGCCCGGGGACTAGCGGGAGTGGAGAGCAGTACTTC. This sequence encodes CASSPGTSGSGEQYF.

This clonotype has more than one count but fewer than ten. The chain employs TRBV20-1 and TRBJ2-7; 8 bases fit TRBD2. Germline values: CDR1 DFQATT, CDR2 SNEGSKA (reference sequence). With 6 bases clipped from V and 0 bases from J, the junction kept 13 bases outside the gene matches. The CDR3 contains 16 residues. The CDR3 nucleotides are TGCAGTGCAACCCCACTGCGCGGGAGGACCTCCTACGAGCAGTACTTC. Translation gives CSATPLRGRTSYEQYF.

This clonotype was seen only a few times. The chain uses TRBV19 and TRBJ2-2; TRBD2 agrees at 9 bases. Germline V gene data show CDR1 as LNHDA and CDR2 as SQIVND (reference sequence). J was trimmed by 0 bases and V by 9 bases; bases with no gene match: 5. This CDR3 has 15 amino acids. The CDR3 is CASKLAGANTGELFF. For the CDR3, the DNA is TGTGCCAGCAAATTAGCGGGAGCGAACACCGGGGAGCTGTTTTTT.

V usage is TRBV28 and J usage is TRBJ1-2, with D tentatively TRBD1 (5 bases). CDR1 and CDR2 (germline): MDHEN, SYDVKM. Trimming cost V 4 bases and J 2 bases, with 8 bases left between them. The CDR3 covers 13 residues. In DNA form, the CDR3 reads TGTGCCAGCAGTTGGGACGGAAACTATGGCTACACCTTC. The encoded protein is CASSWDGNYGYTF.

This clonotype has more than one count but fewer than ten. The genes are TRBV7-2 and TRBJ2-7; 9 nucleotides match TRBD1. This CDR3 spans 14 amino acids. Germline V CDR1 and CDR2: SGHTA, FQGNSA. V lost 5 bases and J lost 5; bases outside the gene matches: 7. CDR3 coding DNA: TGTGCCAGCAGCCCGGACAGGGGCATGCACGAGCAGTACTTC. As protein: CASSPDRGMHEQYF.

The rearrangement joins TRBV28 to TRBJ1-2, with D hard to call. The germline V and J ends were trimmed by 7 bases and 5 bases, with 11 bases remaining between them. CDR1 and CDR2 from the germline V gene are MDHEN and SYDVKM. The CDR3 spans 12 residues. CDR3 region: CASKPAGYGYTF. The DNA for the CDR3 is TGTGCCAGCAAACCTGCAGGATATGGCTACACCTTC.

This clonotype showed up just a few times. This sequence joins TRBV10-3 and TRBJ1-5; no firm D call. V lost 0 bases to trimming and J lost 4 bases, with 7 bases between them. CDR3 length: 14 amino acids. Germline CDR1 reads ENHRY; CDR2 reads SYGVKD. In DNA, the CDR3 is TGTGCCATCAGTGAGTCCCCAAGGAATCAGCCCCAGCATTTT. This gives the protein CAISESPRNQPQHF.

This clonotype was seen a handful of times. This sequence joins TRBV7-9 and TRBJ2-1; D might be TRBD2 (5 bases). The V and J ends lost 0 bases and 15 bases respectively, with 15 bases between them. The CDR3 runs to 13 residues. Germline-derived CDR1 and CDR2 are SEHNR and FQNEAQ (reference sequence). CDR3 bases: TGTGCCAGCAGCTTAGCGCAGTCGGACTCCGTGTTCTTC. Protein sequence: CASSLAQSDSVFF.

This rearrangement joins TRBV4-3 to TRBJ2-7, with D perhaps assigned TRBD1 or TRBD2 (5 bases each). This CDR3 is 16 amino acids long. Trimming shortened V by 3 bases and J by 0 bases, and 15 bases separated the two germline ends. Per germline, CDR1 LGHNA and CDR2 YSLEER. CDR3 in amino acids: CASSQGRVSSSYEQYF. The CDR3 region has the DNA TGCGCCAGCAGCCAGGGGCGGGTCTCAAGCTCCTACGAGCAGTACTTC.

The chain combines TRBV10-3 with TRBJ2-3; tentatively, D is TRBD2 (5 bases). The length of the CDR3 is 13 residues. Germline values: CDR1 ENHRY, CDR2 SYGVKD. V shed 11 bases and J shed 6 bases, with 18 bases lying between them. The CDR3 reads CASVSAGSDTQYF. DNA of the CDR3: TGTGCCTCGGTTTCCGCGGGCTCGGATACGCAGTATTTT.

This chain uses TRBV24-1 with TRBJ2-3, with D perhaps matching TRBD2 (6 bases). V lost 4 bases to trimming and J lost 6 bases, with 13 bases between them. Germline values: CDR1 KGHDR, CDR2 SFDVKD. The CDR3 runs to 14 residues. The CDR3 is CATSEGGSGDTQYF. CDR3 bases: TGTGCCACCAGTGAGGGGGGATCCGGGGATACGCAGTATTTT.

A single count supports this clonotype. The chain combines TRBV20-1 with TRBJ2-7, with 10 bases matching TRBD2. CDR1 and CDR2 (germline): DFQATT, SNEGSKA (reference sequence). The V gene end was trimmed by 6 bases and the J gene end by 4 bases; junction bases not matched to a gene: 12. CDR3 length equals 15 residues. CDR3 protein: CSAPRPSGSWYEQYF. CDR3 nucleotides: TGCAGTGCCCCTAGGCCTAGCGGGAGCTGGTACGAGCAGTACTTC.

Of note for this clonotype: One base away lies a much larger clone, so this may be a sequencing read error. The J gene is TRBJ2-1, the V gene TRBV7-3, with D unresolved. The CDR3 is made up of 15 amino acids. Germline CDR1 is SGHTA and CDR2 is FQGTGA. CDR3 nucleotides: TGTACCAGCAGCTTAGGTAGGATCAGCTACAATGAGCAGTTCTTC. Translating gives CTSSLGRISYNEQFF.

This clonotype was detected only a few times. This rearrangement joins TRBV20-1 to TRBJ2-7; no firm D call. Germline V CDR1 and CDR2: DFQATT, SNEGSKA (reference sequence). This CDR3 comprises 13 residues. Trimming stripped 6 bases from V and 7 bases from J, with 19 bases between. The CDR3: CSAHSEGIREQYF. Here the CDR3 DNA reads TGCAGTGCGCACAGCGAAGGGATTAGGGAGCAGTACTTC.

V and J are TRBV30 and TRBJ2-5; D is perhaps TRBD2 (6 bases). This CDR3 contains 17 residues. Trimming cost V 2 bases and J 5 bases, with 24 bases left between them. The germline gives CDR1 GTSNPN, CDR2 SVGIG (reference sequence). The CDR3: CAWSTLTGAVLEETQYF. CDR3 coding DNA: TGTGCCTGGAGTACCCTTACGGGAGCGGTCCTCGAGGAGACCCAGTACTTC.

The rearrangement joins TRBV5-1 to TRBJ2-3; D may match TRBD1 or TRBD2 (5 bases each). This CDR3 spans 15 amino acids. Trimming pared 8 bases from V and 4 bases from J, leaving 20 bases between. Looked up from germline, CDR1 is SGHRS and CDR2 is YFSETQ. The CDR3 protein is CASQPGRAASDTQYF. The CDR3 DNA reads as TGCGCCAGTCAACCGGGACGAGCAGCGTCAGATACGCAGTATTTT. Looking up the rest from reference TRBV5-1 and TRBJ2-3 gives the full variable domain: KAGVTQTPRYLIKTRGQQVTLSCSPISGHRSVSWYQQTPGQGLQFLFEYFSETQRNKGNFPGRFSGRQFSNSRSEMNVSTLELGDSALYLCASQPGRAASDTQYFGPGTRLTVL.

This sequence joins TRBV4-3 and TRBJ2-7; D might be TRBD1 (5 bases). Trimming removed 0 bases at V and 6 bases at J, with 15 bases between. Per germline, CDR1 LGHNA and CDR2 YSLEER. The length of the CDR3 is 15 residues. CDR3 sequence reads: CASSQDEFRVSEQYF. The CDR3 nucleotides are TGCGCCAGCAGCCAAGATGAGTTCAGGGTGAGCGAGCAGTACTTC.

The chain recombines TRBV2 with TRBJ2-3; no reliable D call. With 6 bases removed from V and 0 bases from J, the gap between germline ends came to 13 bases. This CDR3 spans 15 amino acids. Looked up from germline, CDR1 is SNHLY and CDR2 is FYNNEI. This CDR3 reads CASRPIRISTDTQYF. The DNA of the CDR3 is TGTGCCAGCAGACCTATTAGGATTAGCACAGATACGCAGTATTTT.

This clonotype has only a few counts. V and J are TRBV5-1 and TRBJ2-2; 9 nucleotides match TRBD2. Germline V CDR1 and CDR2: SGHRS, YFSETQ. V was pared by 2 bases and J by 12 bases, with 14 bases of the junction left unmatched. The CDR3 runs to 16 residues. In nucleotides, the CDR3 is TGCGCCAGCAGCTTTAGCGCGGGAGGGGCTACGGCGCAGCTGTTTTTT. Amino acid sequence: CASSFSAGGATAQLFF.

The genes are TRBV3-1 and TRBJ1-5, with D uncertain. V was pared by 3 bases and J by 10 bases, with 13 bases between. The CDR3 has 13 residues. The germline V gene has CDR1 LGHDT and CDR2 YNNKEL (reference sequence). In DNA, the CDR3 is TGTGCCAGCAGCCAGGGAACAATCAGCCCCCAGCATTTT. Its translation: CASSQGTISPQHF.

The chain is built from TRBV20-1 and TRBJ2-2; D gene unclear. CDR1 and CDR2 from the germline V gene are DFQATT and SNEGSKA (reference sequence). V lost 0 bases and J lost 4, with 6 bases in between. CDR3 length: 13 amino acids. This chain's CDR3 is CSARDRGTGELFF. CDR3 coding DNA: TGCAGTGCTAGAGACAGAGGCACCGGGGAGCTGTTTTTT.

This clonotype was recorded at least ten times. This CDR3 reads CASSLGSNQETQYF. The CDR3 DNA reads as TGTGCCAGCAGCTTAGGGTCTAACCAAGAGACCCAGTACTTC. This chain uses TRBV7-9 with TRBJ2-5; D gene uncertain. V lost 1 base and J lost 0, with 6 bases in between. CDR1 is SEHNR and CDR2 is FQNEAQ in the germline V gene (reference sequence). CDR3 length: 14 amino acids.

This chain connects TRBV9 to TRBJ2-1; 8 bases match TRBD1. This CDR3 is built from 16 residues. Trimming took 0 bases from V and 7 from J; bases not matched to a gene: 9. Germline CDR1 SGDLS, CDR2 YYNGEE. The CDR3 nucleotides read TGTGCCAGCAGCGTAGGTAACAGGGGGATGGTTAATGAGCAGTTCTTC. Its protein is CASSVGNRGMVNEQFF.

V usage is TRBV30 and J usage is TRBJ2-1; unclear D gene. Germline V gene data show CDR1 as GTSNPN and CDR2 as SVGIG (reference sequence). The V end lost 2 bases, the J end lost 6 bases, and 14 bases lay between the germline ends. CDR3 length: 14 residues. CDR3 in amino acids: CAWSPWGLSNEQFF. In DNA, the CDR3 is TGTGCCTGGAGTCCCTGGGGATTATCCAATGAGCAGTTCTTC.

The chain uses TRBV12-3 or TRBV12-4 and TRBJ2-3; TRBD2 aligns across 9 bases. V lost 7 bases, J lost 4 bases, and 9 bases stayed unmatched. This CDR3 is built from 15 residues. The CDR3: CASKTSGRLSDTQYF. CDR3 nucleotide sequence: TGTGCCAGCAAGACCAGCGGGAGGCTTTCAGATACGCAGTATTTT.

This clonotype appeared a few times. CDR3 bases: TGTGCCTGGAGTCCCTCGAGGGAGCAGTACTTC. Translated, it gives CAWSPSREQYF. The gene calls are TRBV30 and TRBJ2-7; D is unclear. Trimming removed 2 bases from V and 7 bases from J, with 9 bases in between. Germline lookup yields CDR1 GTSNPN and CDR2 SVGIG (reference sequence). The CDR3 runs to 11 residues. Combining the CDR3 with reference TRBV30 and TRBJ2-7 gives the whole variable domain SQTIHQWPATLVQPVGSPLSLECTVEGTSNPNLYWYRQAAGRGLQLLFYSVGIGQISSEVPQNLSASRPQDRQFILSSKKLLLSDSGFYLCAWSPSREQYFGPGTRLTVT.